These 27 T cell receptor beta chains were all obtained from the same sample, sequenced in a study of T cell responses to AZD1222 COVID-19 vaccine. The assay was immunoSEQ multiplex PCR, and TCRdb's table has in-frame clones only and misses some. The table includes about 110,000 clones, 87% detected once. Sample: peripheral blood, taken on day 0 of AZD1222 vaccination. The receptor source for this set is an adult in good health.

This sequence joins TRBV5-1 and TRBJ2-2; 15 nucleotides line up with TRBD2. The CDR3 sequence is 21 residues long. CDR1 and CDR2 from the germline V gene are SGHRS and YFSETQ. V shed 4 bases and J 0 bases; nucleotides not matched to a gene: 13. CDR3 amino acids: CASSPRPPGTSGGTNTGELFF. The CDR3 nucleotides are TGCGCCAGCAGCCCCCGACCGCCCGGGACTAGCGGGGGGACGAACACCGGGGAGCTGTTTTTT.

This clone appeared a single time. The chain is built from TRBV21-1 and TRBJ2-5; the table's D call TRBD2 went unverified against the DNA. TRBV21-1 represents a pseudogene. CDR3 length equals 15 residues. CDR3 residues: CASSKPLASQETQYF. CDR3 nucleotide sequence: TGTGCCAGCAGCAAACCGCTAGCGAGCCAAGAGACCCAGTACTTC.

V is TRBV7-2 and J is TRBJ2-7, with a tentative D call TRBD2 (7 bases). There are 15 residues in the CDR3. Germline CDR1 is SGHTA and CDR2 is FQGNSA. V lost 5 bases and J 7 bases, leaving 21 bases between the germline ends. CDR3 sequence (DNA): TGTGCCAGCAGCATGGATAGGGGGGGCTTACGGGAGCAGTACTTC. It translates to CASSMDRGGLREQYF.

The chain employs TRBV5-6 and TRBJ1-2; D perhaps matches TRBD1 (5 bases). CDR3 length: 13 residues. CDR1 SGHDT and CDR2 YYEEEE come from the germline V gene. V lost 2 bases and J lost 8, with 13 bases in between. Written as DNA, the CDR3 is TGTGCCAGCAGCTTTCTGAGGGGAGGAGGCTACACCTTC. As protein: CASSFLRGGGYTF.

The chain combines TRBV28 with TRBJ2-5; TRBD2 might be the D (6 bases). The CDR3 is made up of 15 amino acids. Deletions cut 3 bases from V and 5 bases from J, with 16 bases between. CDR1 is MDHEN and CDR2 is SYDVKM in the germline V gene. The CDR3 DNA is TGTGCCAGCAGTTTGGGGACGGGGGTATGGGAGACCCAGTACTTC. This codes for CASSLGTGVWETQYF.

The V gene is TRBV6-5, the J gene TRBJ1-1, with no clear D. CDR3 length: 15 amino acids. V dropped 7 bases and J dropped 1 base, with 16 bases sitting between them. Germline V lookup: CDR1 MNHEY, CDR2 SVGAGI. The chain's CDR3 is CASTGWFSGNTEAFF. In nucleotides, the CDR3 is TGTGCCAGCACCGGGTGGTTCTCGGGGAACACTGAAGCTTTCTTT.

V and J are TRBV27 and TRBJ2-5; TRBD1 agrees at 8 bases. This CDR3 has 15 amino acids. The germline V gene has CDR1 MNHEY and CDR2 SMNVEV (reference sequence). V was pared by 6 bases and J by 2 bases, with 8 bases of the junction left unmatched. CDR3 DNA: TGTGCCAGCAGCCGCGGACAGGGCGATCAAGAGACCCAGTACTTC. Encoded protein: CASSRGQGDQETQYF.

The chain has TRBV2 and TRBJ2-2, with 7 bases fitting TRBD2. Losses at the gene ends were 6 bases for V and 6 bases for J; bases not matched to a gene: 13. The CDR3 spans 16 residues. Germline CDR1 is SNHLY and CDR2 is FYNNEI. For the CDR3, the DNA is TGTGCCAGCAGACGATTAGCGAATCGGGGGGCCGGGGAGCTGTTTTTT. Translating it yields CASRRLANRGAGELFF.

This clone came up once. The CDR3 DNA reads as TGTGCCAGCAGTTACTCGGGTCACGACATCTACTATGGCTACACCTTC. It specifies CASSYSGHDIYYGYTF. The genes are TRBV6-5 and TRBJ1-2; D is unresolved. V gave up 0 bases and J gave up 3 bases, with 14 bases separating them. The CDR3 runs 16 residues. Germline lookup yields CDR1 MNHEY and CDR2 SVGAGI.

V and J are TRBV6-2 or TRBV6-3 and TRBJ1-5, with 10 bases that match TRBD1. V shed 6 bases and J 2 bases; nucleotides not matched to a gene: 7. Germline V lookup: CDR1 MNHEY, CDR2 SVGEGT. CDR3 length: 16 residues. CDR3 residues: CASSPPGTGGNQPQHF. CDR3 coding DNA: TGTGCCAGCAGCCCCCCTGGGACAGGGGGCAATCAGCCCCAGCATTTT.

V and J are TRBV28 and TRBJ1-2, with 7 bases aligning to TRBD1. Germline V gives CDR1 MDHEN, CDR2 SYDVKM. The CDR3 runs 14 residues. Unmatched junction bases numbered 7, after V lost 3 bases and J lost 6 bases. The CDR3 here is CASSFRQGGHGYTF. The CDR3 DNA reads TGTGCCAGCAGTTTCCGACAGGGCGGTCATGGCTACACCTTC.

In the case of this clone: This CDR3 is also generated by other DNA sequences in the sample. The chain employs TRBV5-8 and TRBJ1-2; 8 bases are shared with TRBD1. This CDR3 has 13 amino acids. Germline V gives CDR1 SGHTS, CDR2 YDEGEE. Losses at the gene ends were 1 base for V and 8 bases for J; bases not matched to a gene: 4. The DNA of the CDR3 is TGTGCCAGCAGCTTGTCCAGGGGGCACGGCTACACCTTC. Residues: CASSLSRGHGYTF.

The chain has TRBV2 and TRBJ1-6, with 8 bases lining up with TRBD1. V shed 4 bases, J shed 9 bases, and the junction held 5 bases outside the gene matches. The CDR3 loop spans 14 amino acids. Germline loops: CDR1 SNHLY, CDR2 FYNNEI. CDR3 in amino acids: CASSVGTGGSPLHF. CDR3 in DNA: TGTGCCAGCAGTGTGGGGACAGGAGGTTCACCCCTCCACTTT.

This clone was seen only once. The chain links TRBV5-5 to TRBJ2-5, with D perhaps TRBD2 (6 bases). Germline CDR1 and CDR2: SGHKS and YYEKEE (reference sequence). The ends were cut back, 2 bases at V and 5 bases at J, with 10 bases in the middle. The CDR3 spans 13 residues. The CDR3 protein is CASSFPGVETQYF. In nucleotides, the CDR3 is TGTGCCAGCAGCTTCCCGGGGGTGGAGACCCAGTACTTC. Drawing the rest from reference TRBV5-5 and TRBJ2-5, the complete variable domain is DAGVTQSPTHLIKTRGQQVTLRCSPISGHKSVSWYQQVLGQGPQFIFQYYEKEERGRGNFPDRFSARQFPNYSSELNVNALLLGDSALYLCASSFPGVETQYFGPGTRLLVL.

The chain joins TRBV6-4 to TRBJ1-4, with D possibly being TRBD1 (5 bases). The CDR3 contains 13 residues. Trimming took 0 bases from V and 8 from J, leaving 7 bases between them. Germline assignment: CDR1 MRHNA and CDR2 SNTAGT. In DNA form, the CDR3 reads TGTGCCAGCAGTGACTCAGCAGGGGAAAAACTGTTTTTT. Translation gives CASSDSAGEKLFF.

The chain links TRBV2 to TRBJ2-3; D possibly corresponds to TRBD2 (6 bases). The CDR3 has 14 residues. Trimming stripped 7 bases from V and 7 bases from J, with 18 bases between. Germline V gene sequence: CDR1 SNHLY, CDR2 FYNNEI. The CDR3 sequence: CASKGTLLGNTQYF. CDR3 DNA sequence: TGTGCCAGCAAAGGGACTCTACTCGGGAATACGCAGTATTTT.

This sequence joins TRBV7-8 and TRBJ1-2, with D possibly being TRBD1 (6 bases). The germline V gene has CDR1 SGHVS and CDR2 FQNEAQ. CDR3 length: 13 residues. Trimming removed 2 bases at V and 5 bases at J, with 9 bases between. The CDR3 region is CASSLRQGYGYTF. The CDR3 nucleotides read TGTGCCAGCAGCTTAAGGCAGGGGTATGGCTACACCTTC.

The chain combines TRBV5-5 with TRBJ2-3; D gene ambiguous. The CDR3 runs to 11 residues. Germline lookup yields CDR1 SGHKS and CDR2 YYEKEE (reference sequence). Trimming stripped 4 bases from V and 8 bases from J, with 8 bases between. This chain's CDR3 is CASSIRVTQYF. In nucleotides, the CDR3 is TGTGCCAGCAGCATAAGGGTTACGCAGTATTTT.

CDR3 DNA: TGTGCCAGCAGCCGGGACAGAGACCAGCCCCAGCATTTT. Amino acids: CASSRDRDQPQHF. The chain employs TRBV21-1 and TRBJ1-5; TRBD1, the D gene given by the table, was not confirmed from the DNA. TRBV21-1 is annotated as a pseudogene. CDR3 length: 13 residues.

This chain connects TRBV5-4 to TRBJ2-7; the D is unclear. Germline CDR1 is SGHNT and CDR2 is YYREEE (reference sequence). CDR3 length: 15 residues. V gave up 4 bases and J gave up 2 bases, with 16 bases separating them. DNA of the CDR3: TGTGCCAGCAGCCCGGATCCGGACGGTACCTACGAGCAGTACTTC. Translation gives CASSPDPDGTYEQYF.

The chain recombines TRBV2 with TRBJ1-2; D is uncertain. From germline, CDR1 is SNHLY and CDR2 FYNNEI. Trimming removed 6 bases from V and 2 bases from J, with 16 bases in between. The CDR3 has 15 amino acids. This chain's CDR3 is CASSEGLLRNYGYTF. DNA for the CDR3: TGTGCCAGCAGCGAGGGCCTCCTTAGGAACTATGGCTACACCTTC.

This chain uses TRBV21-1 with TRBJ2-1; the table gives TRBD1 as D, unverified against the DNA. TRBV21-1 is a pseudogene. The CDR3 totals 12 residues. The CDR3: CASSSGQPEQFF. Here the CDR3 DNA reads TGTGCCAGCAGCTCAGGGCAGCCTGAGCAGTTCTTC.

The chain carries TRBV5-8 and TRBJ1-5; no definite D call. Germline V gives CDR1 SGHTS, CDR2 YDEGEE. The CDR3 is made up of 13 amino acids. V lost 1 base and J 1 base, leaving 3 bases between the germline ends. The CDR3 here is CASSLTSNQPQHF. The CDR3 DNA reads as TGTGCCAGCAGCTTGACCAGCAATCAGCCCCAGCATTTT. The full variable domain, completed using reference TRBV5-8 and TRBJ1-5, is EAGVTQSPTHLIKTRGQQATLRCSPISGHTSVYWYQQALGLGLQFLLWYDEGEERNRGNFPPRFSGRQFPNYSSELNVNALELEDSALYLCASSLTSNQPQHFGDGTRLSIL.

This chain connects TRBV11-2 to TRBJ2-5, with 14 bases aligning to TRBD2. The CDR3 runs 18 residues. V gave up 5 bases and J gave up 1 base; unmatched junction bases: 9. In germline, CDR1 is SGHAT, CDR2 FQNNGV. Here the CDR3 DNA reads TGTGCCAGCAGCCGGATCGGACTAGCGGGAGGCCTCCAAGAGACCCAGTACTTC. Amino acid sequence: CASSRIGLAGGLQETQYF.

The V call is TRBV11-1, the J call TRBJ2-2; D is unclear. This CDR3 spans 16 amino acids. Germline values: CDR1 SGHAT, CDR2 FQDESV (reference sequence). V was trimmed by 5 bases and J by 1 base, leaving 14 bases between them. The chain's CDR3 is CASSTLTTKNTGELFF. The CDR3 DNA sequence: TGTGCCAGCAGCACCCTGACAACGAAGAACACCGGGGAGCTGTTTTTT.

The chain is built from TRBV7-9 and TRBJ1-6, with D possibly TRBD1 on 6 matching bases. CDR1 SEHNR and CDR2 FQNEAQ come from the germline V gene (reference sequence). V was cut by 5 bases and J by 10 bases, with 15 bases left in between. The CDR3 spans 14 residues. CDR3 region: CASSQQGGRSPLHF. The CDR3 nucleotides read TGTGCCAGCAGCCAACAGGGAGGTCGGTCACCCCTCCACTTT.

The chain recombines TRBV5-8 with TRBJ2-7; 8 nucleotides agree with TRBD1. This CDR3 region has 15 residues. Germline assignment: CDR1 SGHTS and CDR2 YDEGEE. V lost 1 base, J lost 0 bases, and 3 bases stayed unmatched. The CDR3 DNA reads TGTGCCAGCAGCTTGACAGGGGGGATCTCCTACGAGCAGTACTTC. The encoded protein is CASSLTGGISYEQYF.